The rows below give T cell receptor beta chains drawn from one sample of a study of glioma-infiltrating T cells. Each CDR3 protein gets one entry after TCRdb re-called the multiplex PCR reads with MiXCR. This table holds over 100,000 distinct CDR3 sequences, 25% found once. Sample: glioma tissue, nonneoplastic brain tissue, or PBMCs (not recorded which). These receptors were obtained from a human donor with low-grade glioma or glioblastoma, undergoing nonglioma brain surgery, or in good health (not recorded which). Both conserved end residues are part of each CDR3. Each record gives: J gene, V gene, D gene, clone size, CDR3 protein, CDR3 DNA. A D gene is named only where the DNA matches it firmly. Clone size is not always given. Where it is, it says once, few, many or a class for expanded clones.

J: TRBJ2-7
V: TRBV28
D: NA
size: many
CDR3: CASSFRAGLDYEQYF
DNA: TGTGCCAGCAGTTTTAGAGCAGGGCTTGACTACGAGCAGTACTTC

J: TRBJ1-6
V: TRBV12-3/TRBV12-4
D: NA
size: NA
CDR3: CASSATSYNSPLHF
DNA: TGTGCCAGCAGTGCGACTAGCTATAATTCACCCCTCCACTTT

J: TRBJ1-1
V: TRBV20-1
D: TRBD1
size: many
CDR3: CSAGGGTGMDTEAFF
DNA: TGCAGTGCTGGTGGAGGGACAGGGATGGACACTGAAGCTTTCTTT

J: TRBJ2-3
V: TRBV7-3
D: TRBD1
size: few
CDR3: CASSPPGQGFTDTQYF
DNA: TGTGCCAGCAGCCCCCCCGGACAGGGATTCACAGATACGCAGTATTTT

J: TRBJ2-3
V: TRBV6-1
D: TRBD2
size: once
CDR3: CASTSLGLAGRAYWTNTQYF
DNA: TGTGCCAGCACCTCTTTAGGACTAGCGGGAAGGGCTTATTGGACAAATACGCAGTATTTT

J: TRBJ2-1
V: TRBV27
D: NA
size: many
CDR3: CASSLGAGGGNEQFF
DNA: TGTGCCAGCAGTTTAGGAGCAGGAGGGGGGAATGAGCAGTTCTTC

J: TRBJ2-1
V: TRBV28
D: TRBD2
size: NA
CDR3: CASGTTGLEDNEQFF
DNA: TGTGCCAGCGGAACCACGGGACTAGAGGACAATGAGCAGTTCTTC

J: TRBJ1-2
V: TRBV4-2
D: NA
size: many
CDR3: CASSPPAGRAYGYTF
DNA: TGTGCCAGCAGCCCCCCGGCAGGGAGGGCCTATGGCTACACCTTC

J: TRBJ2-3
V: TRBV20-1
D: NA
size: many
CDR3: CSAPARVDTQYF
DNA: TGCAGTGCTCCGGCTAGAGTGGATACGCAGTATTTT

J: TRBJ2-1
V: TRBV2
D: TRBD2
size: many
CDR3: CASSPTSGIYNEQFF
DNA: TGTGCCAGCAGTCCGACTAGCGGGATCTACAATGAGCAGTTCTTC

J: TRBJ1-1
V: TRBV6-1
D: NA
size: many
CDR3: CASFLGGEKAFF
DNA: TGTGCCAGCTTTTTGGGGGGGGAAAAAGCTTTCTTT

J: TRBJ2-2
V: TRBV6-2/TRBV6-3
D: NA
size: NA
CDR3: CASSYLGGRPERGELFF
DNA: TGTGCCAGCAGTTACTTGGGTGGACGTCCCGAAAGGGGGGAGCTGTTTTTT

J: TRBJ2-7
V: TRBV6-2/TRBV6-3
D: TRBD1
size: many
CDR3: CASSSTGGHEQYF
DNA: TGTGCCAGCAGTTCAACAGGGGGTCACGAGCAGTACTTC

J: TRBJ1-2
V: TRBV7-9
D: NA
size: many
CDR3: CASSSSGTPNYGYTF
DNA: TGTGCCAGCAGCAGCTCCGGGACACCCAACTATGGCTACACCTTC

J: TRBJ2-7
V: TRBV7-2
D: TRBD1
size: many
CDR3: CASSTPGQGLYEQYF
DNA: TGTGCCAGCAGCACCCCGGGACAGGGGCTCTACGAGCAGTACTTC

J: TRBJ2-7
V: TRBV29-1
D: TRBD1
size: few
CDR3: CSVAQGAAYEQYF
DNA: TGCAGCGTTGCGCAGGGGGCGGCCTACGAGCAGTACTTC

J: TRBJ2-1
V: TRBV29-1
D: NA
size: many
CDR3: CSVGGFSYNEQFF
DNA: TGCAGCGTTGGCGGGTTCTCCTACAATGAGCAGTTCTTC

J: TRBJ1-1
V: TRBV29-1
D: NA
size: few
CDR3: CSVEKDGNTEAFF
DNA: TGCAGCGTTGAAAAGGACGGGAACACTGAAGCTTTCTTT

J: TRBJ2-3
V: TRBV4-2
D: TRBD1
size: few
CDR3: CASSRTMRDRASDTQYF
DNA: TGTGCCAGCAGCCGCACAATGCGGGACAGGGCATCAGATACGCAGTATTTT

J: TRBJ2-1
V: TRBV2
D: NA
size: many
CDR3: CASSLDTSSYNEQFF
DNA: TGTGCCAGCAGTCTAGACACGAGCTCCTACAATGAGCAGTTCTTC

J: TRBJ2-7
V: TRBV6-1
D: NA
size: many
CDR3: CASSSTGWEQYF
DNA: TGTGCCAGCAGTTCCACAGGGTGGGAGCAGTACTTC

J: TRBJ2-1
V: TRBV19
D: NA
size: few
CDR3: CASSYTLNEQFF
DNA: TGTGCCAGTAGTTATACTCTCAATGAGCAGTTCTTC

J: TRBJ1-4
V: TRBV7-9
D: TRBD1
size: many
CDR3: CASRRQGLATNEKLFF
DNA: TGTGCCAGCAGAAGACAGGGGTTGGCAACTAATGAAAAACTGTTTTTT

J: TRBJ1-1
V: TRBV28
D: TRBD1
size: many
CDR3: CASSPPTGGNTEAFF
DNA: TGTGCCAGCAGCCCACCGACAGGGGGCAACACTGAAGCTTTCTTT

J: TRBJ2-7
V: TRBV30
D: NA
size: NA
CDR3: CAWSYTGLHEQYF
DNA: TGTGCCTGGAGTTATACAGGGCTACACGAGCAGTACTTC

J: TRBJ1-6
V: TRBV7-3
D: TRBD1
size: many
CDR3: CASSLNRGNGSPLHF
DNA: TGTGCCAGCAGCTTAAACAGGGGAAACGGTTCACCCCTCCACTTT

J: TRBJ2-7
V: TRBV6-1
D: NA
size: many
CDR3: CASTLGGLTYEQYF
DNA: TGTGCCAGCACCCTCGGAGGGCTTACCTACGAGCAGTACTTC

J: TRBJ2-3
V: TRBV9
D: TRBD2
size: many
CDR3: CASSVALAVTDTQYF
DNA: TGTGCCAGCAGCGTAGCACTAGCGGTCACAGATACGCAGTATTTT